This TCR beta chain derives from a study of T cell responses to AZD1222 COVID-19 vaccine. Study outcomes and limitations: Among those given AZD1222, only six were seropositive at baseline. Two AZD1222 doses significantly raised spike-specific TCR breadth and depth over controls. Every sample of the repertoires postdated the peak T cell response. The span of vaccine-associated CD4 TCRs extended across spike, with dominance at 160-218 and 743-854.

As concerns this clone: Its matching antigen is unknown.

The germline V gene has CDR1 SGHTA and CDR2 FQGNSA. This CDR3 has 14 residues. V trimming: 1 base; J trimming: 8 bases; junction bases outside the gene matches: 4. Clones were read by immunoSEQ multiplex PCR, and TCRdb kept only the in-frame ones, dropping some. The sample lists about 110,000 clones, about 81% occurring once. The J gene is TRBJ2-3, the V gene TRBV7-2; 9 bases match TRBD1. The receptor comes from an adult in good health. This specimen consisted of peripheral blood, obtained on day 0 of AZD1222 vaccination. CDR3 DNA: TGTGCCAGCAGCTTAGACAGGGGGCTTGGTACGCAGTATTTT. Its translation: CASSLDRGLGTQYF.